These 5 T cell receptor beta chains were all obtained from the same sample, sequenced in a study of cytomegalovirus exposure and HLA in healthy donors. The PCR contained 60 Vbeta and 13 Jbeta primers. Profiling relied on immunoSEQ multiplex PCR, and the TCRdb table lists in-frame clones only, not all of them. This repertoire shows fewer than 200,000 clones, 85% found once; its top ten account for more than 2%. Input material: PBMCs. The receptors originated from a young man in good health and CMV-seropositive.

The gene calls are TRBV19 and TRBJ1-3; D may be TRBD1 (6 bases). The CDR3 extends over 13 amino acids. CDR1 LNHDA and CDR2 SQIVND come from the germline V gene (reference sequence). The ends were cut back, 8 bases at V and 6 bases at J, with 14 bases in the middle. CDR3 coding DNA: TGTGCCAGTGGGCAGGGGATTTTAAACACCATATATTTT. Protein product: CASGQGILNTIYF.

The CDR3 sequence: CASSSKRESWDRGVYGYTF. In nucleotides, the CDR3 is TGTGCCAGCAGCTCGAAAAGAGAGTCCTGGGACAGGGGGGTCTATGGCTACACCTTC. The chain couples TRBV5-6 to TRBJ1-2, with TRBD1 identical over 11 bases. From germline, CDR1 is SGHDT and CDR2 YYEEEE. The CDR3 is 19 amino acids. The ends lost 3 bases at V and 4 bases at J; junction bases unmatched: 17.

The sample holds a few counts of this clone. The CDR3 here is CASSSDSAPRATDTQYF. In DNA form, the CDR3 reads TGTGCCAGCAGCTCCGACTCCGCTCCGAGGGCCACAGATACGCAGTATTTT. The rearrangement joins TRBV9 to TRBJ2-3, with D tentatively TRBD2 (5 bases). Germline loops: CDR1 SGDLS, CDR2 YYNGEE. The V end was cut by 4 bases, the J end by 2 bases, with 20 bases between. CDR3 size: 17 residues.

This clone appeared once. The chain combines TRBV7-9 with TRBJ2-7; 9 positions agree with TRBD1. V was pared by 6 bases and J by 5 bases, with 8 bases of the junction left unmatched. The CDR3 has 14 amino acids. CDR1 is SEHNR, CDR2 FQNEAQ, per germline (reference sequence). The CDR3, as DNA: TGTGCCAGCAGTCCCGGGACAGGGTGGAACGAGCAGTACTTC. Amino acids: CASSPGTGWNEQYF.

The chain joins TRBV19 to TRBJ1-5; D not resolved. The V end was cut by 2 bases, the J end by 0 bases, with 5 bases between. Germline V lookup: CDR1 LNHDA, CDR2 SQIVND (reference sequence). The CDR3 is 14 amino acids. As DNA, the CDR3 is TGTGCCAGTAGTATATTTTATAGCAATCAGCCCCAGCATTTT. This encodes CASSIFYSNQPQHF.